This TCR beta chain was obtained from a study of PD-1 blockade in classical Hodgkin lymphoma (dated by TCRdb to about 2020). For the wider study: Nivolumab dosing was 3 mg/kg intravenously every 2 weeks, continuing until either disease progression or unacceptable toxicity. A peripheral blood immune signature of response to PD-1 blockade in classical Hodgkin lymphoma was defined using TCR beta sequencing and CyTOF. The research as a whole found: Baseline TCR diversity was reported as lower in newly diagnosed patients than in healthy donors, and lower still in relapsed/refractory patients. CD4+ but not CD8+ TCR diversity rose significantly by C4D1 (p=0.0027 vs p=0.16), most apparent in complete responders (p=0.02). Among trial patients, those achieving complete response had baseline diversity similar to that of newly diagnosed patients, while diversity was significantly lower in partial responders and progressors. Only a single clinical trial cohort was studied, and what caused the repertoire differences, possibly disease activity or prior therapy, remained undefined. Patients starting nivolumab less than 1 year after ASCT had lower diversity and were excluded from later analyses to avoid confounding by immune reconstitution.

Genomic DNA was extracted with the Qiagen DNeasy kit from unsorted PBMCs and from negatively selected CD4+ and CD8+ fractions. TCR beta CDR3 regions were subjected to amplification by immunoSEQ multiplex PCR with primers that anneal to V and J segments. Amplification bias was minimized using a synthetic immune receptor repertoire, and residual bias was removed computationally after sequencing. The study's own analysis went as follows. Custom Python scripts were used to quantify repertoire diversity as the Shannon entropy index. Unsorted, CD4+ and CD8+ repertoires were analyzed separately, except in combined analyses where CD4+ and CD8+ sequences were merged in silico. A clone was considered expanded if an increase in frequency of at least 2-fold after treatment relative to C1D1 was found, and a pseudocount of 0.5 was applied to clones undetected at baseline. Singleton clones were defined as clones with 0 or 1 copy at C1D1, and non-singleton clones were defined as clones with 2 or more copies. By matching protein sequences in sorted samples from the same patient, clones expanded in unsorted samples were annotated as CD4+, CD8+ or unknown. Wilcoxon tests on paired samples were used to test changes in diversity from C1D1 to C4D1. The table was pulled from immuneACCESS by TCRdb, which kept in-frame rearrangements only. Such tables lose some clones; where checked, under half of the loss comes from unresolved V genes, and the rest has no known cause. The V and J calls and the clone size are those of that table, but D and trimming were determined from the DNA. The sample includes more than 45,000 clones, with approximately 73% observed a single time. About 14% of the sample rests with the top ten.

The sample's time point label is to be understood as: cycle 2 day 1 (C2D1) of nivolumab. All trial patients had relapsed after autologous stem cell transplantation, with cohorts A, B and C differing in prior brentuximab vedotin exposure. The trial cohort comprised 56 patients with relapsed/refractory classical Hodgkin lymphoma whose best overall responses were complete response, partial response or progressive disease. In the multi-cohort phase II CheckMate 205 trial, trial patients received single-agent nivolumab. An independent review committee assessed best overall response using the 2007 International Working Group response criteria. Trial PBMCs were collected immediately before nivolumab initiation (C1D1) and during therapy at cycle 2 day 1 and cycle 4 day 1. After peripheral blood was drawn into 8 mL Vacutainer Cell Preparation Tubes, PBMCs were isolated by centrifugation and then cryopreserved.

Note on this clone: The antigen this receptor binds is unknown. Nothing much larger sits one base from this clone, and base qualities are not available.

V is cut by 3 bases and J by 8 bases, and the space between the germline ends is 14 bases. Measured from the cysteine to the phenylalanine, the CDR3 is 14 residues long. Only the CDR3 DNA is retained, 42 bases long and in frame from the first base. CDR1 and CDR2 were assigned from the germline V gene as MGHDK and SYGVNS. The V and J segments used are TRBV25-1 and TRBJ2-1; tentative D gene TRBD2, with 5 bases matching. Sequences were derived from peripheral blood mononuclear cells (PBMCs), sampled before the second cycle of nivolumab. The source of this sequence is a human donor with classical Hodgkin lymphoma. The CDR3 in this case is CASSDRGGVDEQFF. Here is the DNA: TGTGCCAGCAGTGACCGAGGAGGTGTGGATGAGCAGTTCTTC.